The sequence of this TCR beta chain was determined in a study of metastatic and nonmetastatic thyroid tumors. Via MiXCR, TCRdb re-called the PCR reads. The table shows over 35,000 clones, with approximately 13% occurring only once. Until they underwent thyroid surgery, no patient had received any treatment. V shed 5 bases and J shed 2 bases, with 15 bases lying between them. Germline V gene data show CDR1 as SGHVS and CDR2 as FQNEAQ. This CDR3 is 16 amino acids long. In its sample, this clone was seen once. This clonotype was sampled from a female donor with papillary thyroid cancer or a benign thyroid nodule (not recorded which). Some clones in this sample may be carry-over from other donors' samples. This chain links TRBV7-8 with TRBJ2-2; a weak D match, TRBD1 (5 bases). Sequencing used blood. This CDR3 is CASSLPAGRNTGELFF. In DNA, the CDR3 is TGTGCCAGCAGCCTCCCGGCAGGGCGAAACACCGGGGAGCTGTTTTTT.